This T cell receptor (beta chain) is drawn from a study of T cell repertoires in cytomegalovirus infection. Study at large: Alongside well-studied HLA-B-restricted CMV epitopes, recently identified HLA-C-restricted CMV epitopes were also used. It was the public TCR beta signatures that indicated both CMV infection and matching HLA type. Study results and limitations: It was HLA-C-restricted CMV-specific TCR beta clonotypes that dominated the response ex vivo.

Germline lookup yields CDR1 MGHRA and CDR2 YSYEKL. Trimming stripped 4 bases from V and 2 bases from J, with 15 bases between. This CDR3 has 16 residues. MiXCR was run by TCRdb on the reads, yielding one entry per CDR3 protein. The table has approximately 350,000 distinct CDR3 sequences, roughly 34% seen once. In regard to this clonotype: Antigen specificity is unknown.

Sample: cultured PBMCs, taken from culture after CMV antigen stimulation. The J gene is TRBJ2-1, the V gene TRBV4-1, with a weak D call TRBD2 (5 bases). The sequence came from a human donor in good health (CMV status not recorded). Some clones in this sample may be carry-over from other donors' samples. Here the CDR3 reads CASSPQSGSTYNEQFF. The DNA for the CDR3 is TGCGCCAGCAGCCCCCAAAGTGGGAGCACCTACAATGAGCAGTTCTTC.